The 18 T cell receptor beta chains in this list originate from one sample, sequenced in a study of blood T cell repertoires in COVID-19 (dated by TCRdb to the early 2020s). The library was made by the immunoSEQ multiplex PCR assay. Imported from immuneACCESS, the table was reduced by TCRdb to in-frame sequences with V and J called. These copies leave out some clones; in studies compared against another copy, an unresolved V gene accounts for under half, and the cause of the remainder is not known. A total of 200,000 or so clones appear in this sample, 86% of them only once. The ten most abundant clones make up around 3.5% of the sample. Sequenced material: PBMCs or T cells enriched from blood (not recorded which). The receptors shown here come from a woman between 40 and 50 years old with acute COVID-19.

The chain recombines TRBV18 with TRBJ1-1; TRBD1 might be the D (5 bases). Trimming pared 0 bases from V and 7 bases from J, leaving 6 bases between. This CDR3 contains 12 residues. Per germline, CDR1 KGHSH and CDR2 LQKENI. CDR3: CASSPPQGEAFF. CDR3 DNA: TGTGCCAGCTCACCACCGCAGGGTGAAGCTTTCTTT.

This chain links TRBV15 with TRBJ2-7; TRBD2 agrees at 10 bases. The CDR3 length is 13 residues. Trimming at V came to 9 bases and at J to 3 bases, leaving 5 bases not matched to a gene. The germline V gene has CDR1 LNHNV and CDR2 YYDKDF (reference sequence). The CDR3 is CATRTSGSYEQYF. The CDR3 coding sequence is TGTGCCACGCGGACTAGCGGAAGCTACGAGCAGTACTTC.

The V gene is TRBV18, the J gene TRBJ2-7, with 8 bases lining up with TRBD1. Germline CDR1 reads KGHSH; CDR2 reads LQKENI. CDR3 length equals 13 residues. V lost 4 bases, J lost 10 bases, and 9 bases stayed unmatched. Written as DNA, the CDR3 is TGTGCCAGCTCACAAACTGGGACAGGTGCTCAGTACGTC. Protein sequence: CASSQTGTGAQYV.

The rearrangement uses TRBV4-1 and TRBJ1-4; unclear D gene. CDR3 length equals 16 residues. CDR1 MGHRA and CDR2 YSYEKL come from the germline V gene. Trimming stripped 0 bases from V and 8 bases from J, with 16 bases between. CDR3 loop: CASSQDLPLGEEKLFF. CDR3 in DNA: TGCGCCAGCAGCCAAGATCTTCCCTTGGGAGAAGAAAAACTGTTTTTT.

The genes are TRBV7-2 and TRBJ1-2; 11 bases map to TRBD1. The CDR3 runs 15 residues. V was clipped by 5 bases and J by 2 bases; unmatched bases: 4. Germline CDR1 and CDR2: SGHTA and FQGNSA. The chain's CDR3 is CASSVGQGANYGYTF. The CDR3 bases are TGTGCCAGCAGCGTCGGACAGGGGGCGAACTATGGCTACACCTTC.

The V call is TRBV19, the J call TRBJ2-6, with 7 bases lining up with TRBD1. The CDR3 is 18 amino acids. J was trimmed by 0 bases and V by 6 bases; bases with no gene match: 11. The germline V gene encodes CDR1 LNHDA and CDR2 SQIVND (reference sequence). CDR3 loop: CASSPVDRVLSGANVLTF. In DNA, the CDR3 is TGTGCCAGTAGCCCCGTAGACAGGGTCCTCTCTGGGGCCAACGTCCTGACTTTC.

This clone was detected only once. The chain carries TRBV18 and TRBJ1-1, with a possible D match to TRBD1 (6 bases). The germline V gene encodes CDR1 KGHSH and CDR2 LQKENI. The CDR3 contains 15 residues. V lost 2 bases to trimming and J lost 6 bases, with 16 bases between them. The DNA for the CDR3 is TGTGCCAGCTCACCAAGTTGGGGAGAGGGGGCTGAAGCTTTCTTT. This codes for CASSPSWGEGAEAFF.

The J gene is TRBJ2-3, the V gene TRBV11-2; D is possibly TRBD1 (6 bases). The CDR3 totals 16 residues. The ends were cut back, 1 base at V and 9 bases at J, with 20 bases in the middle. CDR1 is SGHAT and CDR2 is FQNNGV in the germline V gene. CDR3 sequence (DNA): TGTGCCAGCAGCTTAGGAAGTTTGGGGGCTCCCACGACGCAGTATTTT. Protein: CASSLGSLGAPTTQYF.

A few counts support this clone. The chain links TRBV12-3 or TRBV12-4 to TRBJ2-7, with D perhaps TRBD1 (6 bases). CDR3 length: 13 residues. Trimming took 4 bases from V and 1 from J, leaving 8 bases between them. The CDR3 DNA is TGTGCCAGCAGTTCCGACAGGTCCTACGAGCAGTACTTC. It yields the protein CASSSDRSYEQYF.

This clone occurred once. The gene calls are TRBV9 and TRBJ1-1, with 7 bases matching TRBD1. Germline loops: CDR1 SGDLS, CDR2 YYNGEE. This CDR3 contains 15 residues. The trim removed 4 bases at V and 0 bases at J, leaving 6 bases unmatched. CDR3 loop: CASSPQTGMNTEAFF. The CDR3 DNA sequence: TGTGCCAGCAGCCCCCAGACAGGGATGAACACTGAAGCTTTCTTT.

The chain combines TRBV27 with TRBJ2-1; a possible D gene is TRBD2 (5 bases). This CDR3 is built from 13 residues. V dropped 6 bases and J dropped 9 bases, with 15 bases sitting between them. Germline lookup yields CDR1 MNHEY and CDR2 SMNVEV (reference sequence). The CDR3 nucleotides read TGTGCCAGCAGCAACAATGGAGGTCGTGAGCAGTTCTTC. This codes for CASSNNGGREQFF.

The chain employs TRBV4-3 and TRBJ2-5; no reliable D call. Germline CDR1 and CDR2: LGHNA and YSLEER. CDR3 size: 15 residues. With 1 base removed from V and 5 bases from J, the gap between germline ends came to 14 bases. The CDR3 DNA is TGCGCCAGCAGCCAAGTCGTGGCGGCCAAGGAGACCCAGTACTTC. Its protein is CASSQVVAAKETQYF.

The chain joins TRBV19 to TRBJ1-1, with 7 positions matching TRBD1. CDR3 size: 10 residues. The J segment lost 6 bases and the V segment lost 8 bases, leaving 0 bases of the junction unmatched. Looked up from germline, CDR1 is LNHDA and CDR2 is SQIVND (reference sequence). The CDR3 protein is CASGQAEAFF. The DNA for the CDR3 is TGTGCCAGTGGACAGGCTGAAGCTTTCTTT. Full variable domain (outside the CDR3, taken from reference TRBV19 and TRBJ1-1): DGGITQSPKYLFRKEGQNVTLSCEQNLNHDAMYWYRQDPGQGLRLIYYSQIVNDFQKGDIAEGYSVSREKKESFPLTVTSAQKNPTAFYLCASGQAEAFFGQGTRLTVV.

The CDR3 nucleotides read TGTGCCAGCAAGGATAGCGGGGACCATACGCAGTATTTT. Translation: CASKDSGDHTQYF. The chain is built from TRBV27 and TRBJ2-3; 8 nucleotides match TRBD2. In germline, CDR1 is MNHEY, CDR2 SMNVEV (reference sequence). V dropped 7 bases and J dropped 7; count of bases not matched to a gene: 7. The length of the CDR3 is 13 residues.

The chain carries TRBV9 and TRBJ1-6; D may be TRBD1 (6 bases). CDR3 size: 16 residues. Germline CDR1 is SGDLS and CDR2 is YYNGEE. Trimming stripped 0 bases from V and 9 bases from J, with 16 bases between. The CDR3 nucleotides are TGTGCCAGCAGCGTAGCCGGGACACCTCTCTCTTCACCCCTCCACTTT. Amino acids: CASSVAGTPLSSPLHF.

The chain employs TRBV5-6 and TRBJ1-4; D possibly corresponds to TRBD1 (6 bases). The V end was cut by 7 bases, the J end by 5 bases, with 18 bases between. CDR1 is SGHDT, CDR2 YYEEEE, per germline. The CDR3 runs to 15 residues. The chain's CDR3 is CASGPLAGANEKLFF. CDR3 in DNA: TGTGCCAGCGGCCCTCTGGCAGGGGCAAATGAAAAACTGTTTTTT. The full variable domain, its missing parts supplied by reference TRBV5-6 and TRBJ1-4, is DAGVTQSPTHLIKTRGQQVTLRCSPKSGHDTVSWYQQALGQGPQFIFQYYEEEERQRGNFPDRFSGHQFPNYSSELNVNALLLGDSALYLCASGPLAGANEKLFFGSGTQLSVL.

This clone has more than one count but fewer than ten. The rearrangement joins TRBV3-1 (or the pseudogene TRBV3-2) to TRBJ1-2; D not certain. Germline CDR1 is LGHDT and CDR2 is YNNKEL (reference sequence). This CDR3 region has 13 residues. V was shortened by 1 base and J by 5 bases, with 8 bases between the two germline ends. This CDR3 is CASSQGALYGYTF. The CDR3 DNA reads TGTGCCAGCAGCCAAGGGGCGCTTTATGGCTACACCTTC.

V usage is TRBV4-3 and J usage is TRBJ1-1, with D maybe TRBD1 (6 bases). Per the germline V gene, CDR1 is LGHNA and CDR2 is YSLEER. The CDR3 covers 16 residues. Deletions cut 4 bases from V and 5 bases from J, with 20 bases between. The CDR3 here is CASSPGPGGLGTEAFF. DNA for the CDR3: TGCGCCAGCAGCCCGGGACCTGGGGGCCTGGGGACTGAAGCTTTCTTT.